Listed below are T cell receptor beta chains from one sample, sequenced in a study of Ad26.COV2.S vaccination and SARS-CoV-2 variants. This table comes from immunoSEQ multiplex PCR, and its TCRdb copy is limited to in-frame clones, with some not included. The top ten clones hold approximately 4.5% of a sample with around 300,000 clones, around 89% of them seen once. The source was peripheral blood, collected in a trial of Ad26.COV2.S vaccine versus placebo. These receptors were collected from a person between 18 and 59 years old who received the Ad26.COV2.S COVID-19 vaccine or a placebo. The CDR3 runs from the conserved cysteine through the conserved F or W. A D gene is named only where the DNA matches it firmly. Size is omitted from some rows. Given values are once, few, many or a class for expanded clones.

j_call d_call v_call clone_size cdr3_aa cdr3_nt
TRBJ2-1 . TRBV7-2 once CASSLASRSVRFNEQFF TGTGCCAGCAGCTTAGCCTCAAGAAGCGTACGATTCAATGAGCAGTTCTTC
TRBJ2-2 TRBD2 TRBV13 . CASSPGGANTGELFF TGTGCCAGCAGCCCCGGGGGGGCTAACACCGGGGAGCTGTTTTTT
TRBJ2-1 . TRBV7-2 . CASSLGPYNEQFF TGTGCCAGCAGCTTAGGGCCCTACAATGAGCAGTTCTTC
TRBJ2-5 TRBD2 TRBV7-2 . CASSLSGNRAETQYF TGTGCCAGCAGCTTAAGCGGGAATAGGGCGGAGACCCAGTACTTC
TRBJ1-1 . TRBV4-1 . CASSQSPPTAMNTEAFF TGCGCCAGCAGCCAATCCCCTCCGACAGCCATGAACACTGAAGCTTTCTTT
TRBJ1-2 . TRBV7-2 . CASSPEAGDGNGYTF TGTGCCAGCAGCCCCGAGGCGGGGGACGGTAATGGCTACACCTTC
TRBJ2-7 . TRBV7-9 . CASSLAPGNEQYF TGTGCCAGCAGCTTAGCGCCGGGGAACGAGCAGTACTTC
TRBJ2-1 . TRBV3-1/TRBV3-2 . CASIDRSPPYEQFF TGTGCCAGCATTGACCGTTCCCCACCCTATGAGCAGTTCTTC
TRBJ1-2 TRBD1 TRBV30 . CAWSPPRQGLLSYGYTF TGTGCCTGGAGTCCCCCTCGACAGGGGCTCTTATCCTATGGCTACACCTTC
TRBJ2-1 TRBD1 TRBV19 . CASRPGQGINEQFF TGTGCCAGTAGGCCGGGACAGGGGATCAATGAGCAGTTCTTC
TRBJ2-7 . TRBV9 . CASSVGASRSYEQYF TGTGCCAGCAGCGTAGGGGCTAGCAGGTCCTACGAGCAGTACTTC
TRBJ2-3 TRBD2 TRBV9 . CASSGTSGAFLTDTQYF TGTGCCAGCAGCGGGACTAGCGGGGCGTTTCTCACAGATACGCAGTATTTT
TRBJ1-2 . TRBV7-9 . CASSLENMTVVYGYTF TGTGCCAGCAGCTTAGAAAATATGACAGTTGTCTATGGCTACACCTTC
TRBJ2-6 . TRBV28 . CASRPQGPSRANVLTF TGTGCCAGCAGACCACAGGGTCCCTCTAGGGCCAACGTCCTGACTTTC
TRBJ1-1 . TRBV6-5 . CASRPGPGKTEAFF TGTGCCAGCAGGCCGGGCCCAGGGAAAACTGAAGCTTTCTTT
TRBJ1-5 . TRBV6-5 . CASSYSQGSTQPQHF TGTGCCAGCAGTTACTCTCAGGGTTCGACGCAGCCCCAGCATTTT
TRBJ2-1 . TRBV7-2 . CASSLVTGRGYNEQFF TGTGCCAGCAGCTTAGTTACGGGGCGGGGCTACAATGAGCAGTTCTTC
TRBJ2-7 TRBD1 TRBV29-1 . CSVFRQGAYEQYF TGCAGCGTTTTTAGACAGGGGGCCTACGAGCAGTACTTC
TRBJ1-1 TRBD1 TRBV10-3 . CAISERDRGVTEAFF TGTGCCATCAGTGAGAGGGACAGGGGAGTGACTGAAGCTTTCTTT
TRBJ1-4 . TRBV19 . CASKDSLEKLFF TGTGCCAGTAAGGACAGCCTGGAGAAACTGTTTTTT
TRBJ1-5 . TRBV6-5 . CASSLMDGEPQHF TGTGCCAGCAGCCTGATGGACGGGGAGCCCCAGCATTTT
TRBJ1-1 . TRBV29-1 . CSGGRDSNTEAFF TGCAGCGGGGGAAGGGACTCGAACACTGAAGCTTTCTTT
TRBJ2-3 . TRBV15 . CATSREPVQVTDTQYF TGTGCCACCAGCAGAGAACCTGTACAGGTCACAGATACGCAGTATTTT
TRBJ2-4 . TRBV21-1 . CASSRPRRDRVPQNIQYF TGTGCCAGCAGCCGTCCCCGGCGGGACAGGGTGCCTCAGAACATTCAGTACTTC
TRBJ2-5 . TRBV18 . CASSPGSIETQYF TGTGCCAGCTCACCTGGGTCTATCGAGACCCAGTACTTC
TRBJ2-5 . TRBV7-2 . CASSSPAQETQYF TGTGCCAGCAGCAGCCCGGCCCAAGAGACCCAGTACTTC
TRBJ2-7 . TRBV7-2 . CASSLTPYEQYF TGTGCCAGCAGCTTAACCCCCTACGAGCAGTACTTC
TRBJ2-7 . TRBV11-2 . CASSLDPRPYEQYF TGTGCCAGCAGCTTAGACCCCAGGCCTTACGAGCAGTACTTC